In its sample, the clone carrying this TCR beta chain was seen once. The data derive from a study of radiation and T cells in renal cell carcinoma. The sample's time point: blood 4 weeks post-SBRT, at nephrectomy. The treatment was: 15 Gy SBRT to primary tumor, nephrectomy 4 weeks later. The assay was immunoSEQ multiplex PCR, and TCRdb's table has in-frame clones only and misses some. The sample lists approximately 92,000 clones; around four fifths were seen once. With 1 base removed from V and 4 bases from J, the gap between germline ends came to 12 bases. This CDR3 region has 15 residues. Germline V gene sequence: CDR1 SGHRS, CDR2 YFSETQ.

Source: blood, taken from a patient whose treatment included radiotherapy and nephrectomy. The V and J genes are TRBV5-1 and TRBJ1-5; D gene ambiguous. The origin of this receptor is a middle-aged man with renal cell carcinoma. The CDR3 is CASSLSGLWNQPQHF. DNA for the CDR3: TGCGCCAGCAGCTTGTCCGGGCTGTGGAATCAGCCCCAGCATTTT. Variable domain in full (rest from reference TRBV5-1 and TRBJ1-5): KAGVTQTPRYLIKTRGQQVTLSCSPISGHRSVSWYQQTPGQGLQFLFEYFSETQRNKGNFPGRFSGRQFSNSRSEMNVSTLELGDSALYLCASSLSGLWNQPQHFGDGTRLSIL.